The clone carrying this T cell receptor (beta chain) has a count of ten or more. The sample is drawn from a study of T cells of healthy individuals. V was clipped by 4 bases and J by 14 bases, with 16 bases between them. The germline V gene encodes CDR1 SGHDT and CDR2 YYEEEE. This CDR3 is 12 amino acids long. TCRdb ran MiXCR on the 5' RACE reads and lists one entry per CDR3 protein. Seen here are about 53,000 distinct CDR3 sequences, over 12% observed once, and the top ten hold around 16%. The clonotype originates from a human donor in good health. The rearrangement uses TRBV5-6 and TRBJ2-1; D unclear. The CDR3 region has the DNA TGTGCCAGCAGCGCGGCCGCCGGGCCCGAGTTCTTC. Translation gives CASSAAAGPEFF.